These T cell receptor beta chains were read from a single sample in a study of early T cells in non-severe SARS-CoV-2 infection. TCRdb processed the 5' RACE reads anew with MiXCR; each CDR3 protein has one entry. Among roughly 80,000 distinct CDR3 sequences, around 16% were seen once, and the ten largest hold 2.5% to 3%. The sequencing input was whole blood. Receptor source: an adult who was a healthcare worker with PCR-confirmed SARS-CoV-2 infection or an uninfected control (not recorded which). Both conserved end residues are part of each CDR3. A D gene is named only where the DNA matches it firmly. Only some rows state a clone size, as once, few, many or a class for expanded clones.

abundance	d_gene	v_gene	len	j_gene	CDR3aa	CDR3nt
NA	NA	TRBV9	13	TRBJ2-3	CASSVGGGDTQYF	TGTGCCAGCAGCGTGGGGGGTGGAGATACGCAGTATTTT
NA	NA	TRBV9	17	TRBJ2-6	CASSPPPALPGANVLTF	TGTGCCAGCAGCCCCCCCCCTGCCCTACCTGGGGCCAACGTCCTGACTTTC
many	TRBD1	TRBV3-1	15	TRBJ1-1	CASSYLQGAHTEAFF	TGTGCCAGCAGCTATTTACAGGGGGCCCACACTGAAGCTTTCTTT
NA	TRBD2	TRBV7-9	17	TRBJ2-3	CASSPSGGRGSTDTQYF	TGTGCCAGCAGCCCTAGCGGTGGACGTGGGAGCACAGATACGCAGTATTTT
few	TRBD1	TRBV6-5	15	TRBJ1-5	CASRPTGGDNQPQHF	TGTGCCAGCAGACCTACAGGGGGAGACAATCAGCCCCAGCATTTT
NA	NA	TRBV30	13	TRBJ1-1	CARREMEYTEAFF	TGTGCCCGCCGGGAGATGGAGTACACTGAAGCTTTCTTT
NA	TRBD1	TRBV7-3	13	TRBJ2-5	CASSKEGAGSQYF	TGTGCCAGCAGCAAAGAGGGGGCAGGCTCCCAGTACTTC
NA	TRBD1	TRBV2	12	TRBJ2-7	CASTGQGTATPF	TGTGCCAGCACCGGACAGGGGACGGCCACTCCCTTC
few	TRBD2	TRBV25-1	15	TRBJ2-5	CASSGGAGVVETQYF	TGTGCCAGCAGTGGAGGGGCGGGAGTAGTGGAGACCCAGTACTTC
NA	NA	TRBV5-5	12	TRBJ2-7	CASTRGRDEQYF	TGTGCCAGCACCAGGGGCAGGGACGAGCAGTACTTC